Below, 19 T cell receptor beta chains from the same sample are listed, as sequenced in a study of shared clonotypes between healthy human individuals. Generated by immunoSEQ multiplex PCR, the TCRdb table keeps only in-frame clones and is missing some. The table records 600,000 to 750,000 clones, less than 80% of them present only once. The sequencing input was memory CD4+ T cells sorted from blood. The subset here: CD45RA-negative fraction. The receptors derive from a woman aged 30 to 39 in good health.

The chain links TRBV5-1 to TRBJ2-1; TRBD2 matches at 11 bases. J lost 7 bases, V lost 4 bases, and 13 bases had no gene match. CDR1 SGHRS and CDR2 YFSETQ come from the germline V gene. CDR3 length equals 17 residues. The CDR3 protein is CASSPGSASGRYNEQFF. The CDR3 DNA sequence: TGCGCCAGCAGCCCAGGGAGCGCTAGCGGGAGGTATAATGAGCAGTTCTTC. The full variable domain, rest sourced from reference TRBV5-1 and TRBJ2-1, is KAGVTQTPRYLIKTRGQQVTLSCSPISGHRSVSWYQQTPGQGLQFLFEYFSETQRNKGNFPGRFSGRQFSNSRSEMNVSTLELGDSALYLCASSPGSASGRYNEQFFGPGTRLTVL.

The gene calls are TRBV19 and TRBJ1-5; D gene unclear. The V gene's germline CDR1 is LNHDA and CDR2 SQIVND (reference sequence). V gave up 7 bases and J gave up 4 bases, with 14 bases separating them. The CDR3 covers 14 residues. CDR3 DNA sequence: TGTGCCAGTAAACCTCAGACCTTTAATCAGCCCCAGCATTTT. Translating gives CASKPQTFNQPQHF.

A single count supports this clone. The J gene is TRBJ2-2, the V gene TRBV4-2, with 12 bases lining up with TRBD2. V was pared by 1 base and J by 3 bases, with 3 bases of the junction left unmatched. CDR1 and CDR2 from the germline V gene are LGHNA and YNFKEQ. This CDR3 is 17 amino acids long. CDR3 in amino acids: CASSQGLAGEYTGELFF. The CDR3 nucleotides are TGTGCCAGCAGCCAAGGACTAGCGGGAGAATACACCGGGGAGCTGTTTTTT.

CDR3 in amino acids: CSVARAPNTEAFF. In nucleotides, the CDR3 is TGCAGCGTTGCCCGGGCCCCGAACACTGAAGCTTTCTTT. The chain joins TRBV29-1 to TRBJ1-1, with D unresolved. Germline lookup yields CDR1 SQVTM and CDR2 ANQGSEA. The CDR3 loop spans 13 amino acids. V was clipped by 4 bases and J by 1 base, with 10 bases between them. Supplemented by reference TRBV29-1 and TRBJ1-1, the full variable domain reads SAVISQKPSRDICQRGTSLTIQCQVDSQVTMMFWYRQQPGQSLTLIATANQGSEATYESGFVIDKFPISRPNLTFSTLTVSNMSPEDSSIYLCSVARAPNTEAFFGQGTRLTVV.

The chain couples TRBV19 to TRBJ1-1, with 7 bases aligning to TRBD1. Trimming cost V 4 bases and J 1 base; bases outside gene matches: 12. The germline V gene encodes CDR1 LNHDA and CDR2 SQIVND (reference sequence). The CDR3 is 17 amino acids. The DNA of the CDR3 is TGTGCCAGTAGTACAACCCACAGGGGAATAAAGAACACTGAAGCTTTCTTT. It translates to CASSTTHRGIKNTEAFF.

The CDR3 coding sequence is TGTGCCAGCAGCTTACACAGGGCCGCTGCAACTAATGAAAAACTGTTTTTT. This codes for CASSLHRAAATNEKLFF. The gene calls are TRBV11-1 and TRBJ1-4, with D perhaps matching TRBD1 (6 bases). The CDR3 totals 17 residues. Germline V lookup: CDR1 SGHAT, CDR2 FQDESV (reference sequence). V lost 2 bases and J 0 bases, leaving 13 bases between the germline ends.

The rearrangement uses TRBV5-4 and TRBJ2-1; 8 bases are shared with TRBD2. With V trimmed by 1 base and J by 10 bases, 1 base remained unmatched. The germline V gene encodes CDR1 SGHNT and CDR2 YYREEE (reference sequence). There are 12 residues in the CDR3. CDR3 coding DNA: TGTGCCAGCAGCTTGATAGCGGGGGAGCAGTTCTTC. Residues: CASSLIAGEQFF.

The DNA of the CDR3 is TGTGCCAGCAGGCTGGAGGGGGCTGAAGCTTTCTTT. Amino acid sequence: CASRLEGAEAFF. The genes are TRBV27 and TRBJ1-1, with D perhaps TRBD1 (6 bases). Trimming removed 6 bases from V and 6 bases from J, with 11 bases in between. CDR1 and CDR2 (germline): MNHEY, SMNVEV (reference sequence). The CDR3 contains 12 residues.

The chain combines TRBV27 with TRBJ1-2, with 9 bases identical to TRBD1. CDR3 length: 15 residues. V gave up 6 bases and J gave up 4 bases; unmatched junction bases: 9. From germline, CDR1 is MNHEY and CDR2 SMNVEV (reference sequence). CDR3: CASRRLQGAIYGYTF. The CDR3 nucleotides are TGTGCCAGCAGGCGTCTACAGGGGGCTATCTATGGCTACACCTTC.

The chain carries TRBV7-9 and TRBJ2-5, with TRBD2 identical over 10 bases. Matching the DNA end better, TRBJ2-7 makes the J call doubtful. Germline assignment: CDR1 SEHNR and CDR2 FQNEAQ (reference sequence). This CDR3 is built from 15 residues. As DNA, the CDR3 is TGTGCCAGCAGCTACCGAGGGGGACTAGCGAGCGAGCAGTACTTC. It specifies CASSYRGGLASEQYF.

The chain joins TRBV6-5 to TRBJ1-5; TRBD1 matches 8 bases. The CDR3 is 14 amino acids. The ends lost 6 bases at V and 5 bases at J; junction bases unmatched: 6. The germline V gene encodes CDR1 MNHEY and CDR2 SVGAGI. The CDR3 here is CASSLGQGDQPQHF. The CDR3, as DNA: TGTGCCAGCAGCCTTGGACAGGGCGATCAGCCCCAGCATTTT.

The V call is TRBV30, the J call TRBJ2-5; a weak D match, TRBD2 (5 bases). Germline-derived CDR1 and CDR2 are GTSNPN and SVGIG (reference sequence). V gave up 2 bases and J gave up 1 base, with 11 bases separating them. This CDR3 comprises 14 residues. The CDR3 spells CAWSPHSAQETQYF. For the CDR3, the DNA is TGTGCCTGGAGTCCCCATAGCGCCCAAGAGACCCAGTACTTC.

The chain is built from TRBV28 and TRBJ2-1; D is unclear. V dropped 7 bases and J dropped 5 bases, with 18 bases sitting between them. Germline CDR1 MDHEN, CDR2 SYDVKM. This CDR3 region has 15 residues. The CDR3: CASTEPGRGDNEQFF. The CDR3 DNA sequence: TGTGCCAGCACCGAGCCCGGTCGTGGGGACAATGAGCAGTTCTTC.

The CDR3 DNA follows: TGCGCCAGCAGCAAGAGTGCAGGGGACGCGAACACCGGGGAGCTGTTTTTT. Translating it yields CASSKSAGDANTGELFF. The chain uses TRBV5-1 and TRBJ2-2, with TRBD1 as a possible D gene (6 bases). Germline V gene lookup returns CDR1 SGHRS and CDR2 YFSETQ. The CDR3 runs 17 residues. Trimming removed 4 bases from V and 0 bases from J, with 16 bases in between.

This clone came up once. V and J are TRBV2 and TRBJ1-4; no reliable D call. The germline V gene encodes CDR1 SNHLY and CDR2 FYNNEI. The V end lost 7 bases, the J end lost 5 bases, and 11 bases lay between the germline ends. CDR3 length: 13 amino acids. In nucleotides, the CDR3 is TGTGCCAGCACGCGAGGACCCAATGAAAAACTGTTTTTT. Translated: CASTRGPNEKLFF.

The CDR3 DNA is TGCGCCAGCAGCTTGGCCTCTCCAGCGACTAATGAAAAACTGTTTTTT. Residues: CASSLASPATNEKLFF. The rearrangement links TRBV5-1 to TRBJ1-4; no definite D call. Germline values: CDR1 SGHRS, CDR2 YFSETQ. This CDR3 has 16 residues. V lost 0 bases to trimming and J lost 2 bases, with 11 bases between them.

This sequence joins TRBV7-9 and TRBJ2-3, with D perhaps matching TRBD1 (6 bases). The CDR3 totals 12 residues. The V gene lost 2 bases and the J gene lost 11 bases, with 11 bases spanning the gap. The germline V gene has CDR1 SEHNR and CDR2 FQNEAQ (reference sequence). Here the CDR3 reads CASSLQQGEQYF. The CDR3, as DNA: TGTGCCAGCAGCTTACAACAGGGAGAGCAGTATTTT.

This rearrangement joins TRBV27 to TRBJ2-5; D gene ambiguous. The CDR3 runs to 13 residues. Trimming left V 1 base short and J 5 bases short, with 8 bases between. The germline V gene has CDR1 MNHEY and CDR2 SMNVEV (reference sequence). The CDR3 region has the DNA TGTGCCAGCAGTTTATGGCCTGGGGAGACCCAGTACTTC. Encoded protein: CASSLWPGETQYF.

About this clone: This likely reflects a read error, since a far larger clone is one base away. The chain couples TRBV2 to TRBJ2-5; D is possibly TRBD2 (6 bases). This CDR3 is built from 15 residues. Germline V gene data show CDR1 as SNHLY and CDR2 as FYNNEI. Trimming shortened V by 6 bases and J by 5 bases, and 19 bases separated the two germline ends. CDR3 sequence: CASSETRGGAETQYF. The DNA of the CDR3 is TGTGCCAGCAGCGAGACTAGGGGCGGGGCGGAGACCCAGTACTTC. The full variable domain, in which reference TRBV2 and TRBJ2-5 provide the parts outside the CDR3, is EPEVTQTPSHQVTQMGQEVILRCVPISNHLYFYWYRQILGQKVEFLVSFYNNEISEKSEIFDDQFSVERPDGSNFTLKIRSTKLEDSAMYFCASSETRGGAETQYFGPGTRLLVL.